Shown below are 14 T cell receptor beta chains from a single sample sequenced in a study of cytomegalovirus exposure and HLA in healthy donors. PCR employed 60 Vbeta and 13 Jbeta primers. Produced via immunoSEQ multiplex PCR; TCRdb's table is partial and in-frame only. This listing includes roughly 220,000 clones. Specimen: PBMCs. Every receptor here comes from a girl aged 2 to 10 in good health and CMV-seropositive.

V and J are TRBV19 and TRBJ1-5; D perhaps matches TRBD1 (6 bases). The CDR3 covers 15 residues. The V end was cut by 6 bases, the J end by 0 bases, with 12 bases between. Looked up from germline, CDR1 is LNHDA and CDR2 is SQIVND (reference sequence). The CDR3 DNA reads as TGTGCCAGTAGACCACAGGGTCATAGCAATCAGCCCCAGCATTTT. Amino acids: CASRPQGHSNQPQHF.

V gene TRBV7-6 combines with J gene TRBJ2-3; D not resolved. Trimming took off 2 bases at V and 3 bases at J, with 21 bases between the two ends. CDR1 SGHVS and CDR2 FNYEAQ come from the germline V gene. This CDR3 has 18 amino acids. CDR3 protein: CASSLLGNPQIVTDTQYF. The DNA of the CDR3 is TGTGCCAGCAGCTTACTCGGTAACCCACAGATTGTGACAGATACGCAGTATTTT.

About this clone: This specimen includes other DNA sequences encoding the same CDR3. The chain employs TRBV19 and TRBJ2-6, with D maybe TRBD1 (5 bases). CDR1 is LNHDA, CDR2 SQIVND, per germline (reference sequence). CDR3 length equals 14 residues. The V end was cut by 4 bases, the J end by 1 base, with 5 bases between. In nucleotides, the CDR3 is TGTGCCAGTAGTACAGGGTCTGGGGCCAACGTCCTGACTTTC. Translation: CASSTGSGANVLTF.

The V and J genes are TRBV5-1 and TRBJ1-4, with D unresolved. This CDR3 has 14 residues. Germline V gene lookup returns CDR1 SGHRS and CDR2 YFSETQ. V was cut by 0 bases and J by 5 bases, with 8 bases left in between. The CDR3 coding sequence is TGCGCCAGCAGCTTGGGGAAGGAGAATGAAAAACTGTTTTTT. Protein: CASSLGKENEKLFF.

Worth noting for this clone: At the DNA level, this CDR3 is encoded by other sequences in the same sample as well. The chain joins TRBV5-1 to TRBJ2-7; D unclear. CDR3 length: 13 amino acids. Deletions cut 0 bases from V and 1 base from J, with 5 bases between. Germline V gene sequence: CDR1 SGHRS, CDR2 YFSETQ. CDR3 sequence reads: CASSLDGSYEQYF. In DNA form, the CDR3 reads TGCGCCAGCAGCTTGGACGGTTCCTACGAGCAGTACTTC. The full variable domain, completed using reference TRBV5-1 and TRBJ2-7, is KAGVTQTPRYLIKTRGQQVTLSCSPISGHRSVSWYQQTPGQGLQFLFEYFSETQRNKGNFPGRFSGRQFSNSRSEMNVSTLELGDSALYLCASSLDGSYEQYFGPGTRLTVT.

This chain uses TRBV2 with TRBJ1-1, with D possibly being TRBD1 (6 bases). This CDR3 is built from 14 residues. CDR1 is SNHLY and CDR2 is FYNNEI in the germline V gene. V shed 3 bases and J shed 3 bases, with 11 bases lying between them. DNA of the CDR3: TGTGCCAGCAGTGAGGACAGCCAATACACTGAAGCTTTCTTT. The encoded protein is CASSEDSQYTEAFF. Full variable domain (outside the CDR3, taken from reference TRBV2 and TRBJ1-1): EPEVTQTPSHQVTQMGQEVILRCVPISNHLYFYWYRQILGQKVEFLVSFYNNEISEKSEIFDDQFSVERPDGSNFTLKIRSTKLEDSAMYFCASSEDSQYTEAFFGQGTRLTVV.

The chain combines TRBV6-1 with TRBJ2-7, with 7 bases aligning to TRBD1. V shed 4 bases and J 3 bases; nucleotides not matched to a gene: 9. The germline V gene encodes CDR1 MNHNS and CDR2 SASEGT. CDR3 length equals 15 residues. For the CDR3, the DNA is TGTGCCAGCAGTGCGGGGACAGCGAACAGCTACGAGCAGTACTTC. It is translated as CASSAGTANSYEQYF.

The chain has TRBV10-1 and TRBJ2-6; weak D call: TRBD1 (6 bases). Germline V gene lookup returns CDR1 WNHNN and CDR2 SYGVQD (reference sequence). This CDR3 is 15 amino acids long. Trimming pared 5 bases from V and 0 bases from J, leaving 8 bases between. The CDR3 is CASSSTGSGANVLTF. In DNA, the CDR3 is TGCGCCAGCAGTTCGACAGGCTCTGGGGCCAACGTCCTGACTTTC.

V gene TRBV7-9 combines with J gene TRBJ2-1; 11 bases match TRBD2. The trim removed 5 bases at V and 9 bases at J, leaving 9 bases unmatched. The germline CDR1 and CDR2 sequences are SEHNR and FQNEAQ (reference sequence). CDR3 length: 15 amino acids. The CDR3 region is CASSPLAGGEGEQFF. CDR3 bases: TGTGCCAGCAGCCCCCTAGCGGGAGGAGAAGGTGAGCAGTTCTTC.

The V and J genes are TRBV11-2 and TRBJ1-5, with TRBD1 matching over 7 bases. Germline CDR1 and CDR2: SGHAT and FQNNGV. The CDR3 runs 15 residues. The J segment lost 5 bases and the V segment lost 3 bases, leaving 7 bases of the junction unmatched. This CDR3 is CASSFTGEADQPQHF. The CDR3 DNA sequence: TGTGCCAGCAGCTTTACAGGGGAGGCCGATCAGCCCCAGCATTTT.

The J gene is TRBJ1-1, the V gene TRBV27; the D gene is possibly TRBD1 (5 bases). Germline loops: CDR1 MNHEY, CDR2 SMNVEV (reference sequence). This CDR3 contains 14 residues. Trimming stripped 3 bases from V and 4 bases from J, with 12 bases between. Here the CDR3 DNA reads TGTGCCAGCAGTTTTCAGGGCGAGGCCACTGAAGCTTTCTTT. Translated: CASSFQGEATEAFF.

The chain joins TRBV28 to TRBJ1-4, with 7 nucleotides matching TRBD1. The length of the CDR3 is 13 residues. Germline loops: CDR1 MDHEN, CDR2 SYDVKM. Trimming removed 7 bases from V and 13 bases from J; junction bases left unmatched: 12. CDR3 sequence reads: CASIDGRTGRLFF. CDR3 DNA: TGTGCCAGCATTGATGGTAGGACAGGAAGACTGTTTTTT.

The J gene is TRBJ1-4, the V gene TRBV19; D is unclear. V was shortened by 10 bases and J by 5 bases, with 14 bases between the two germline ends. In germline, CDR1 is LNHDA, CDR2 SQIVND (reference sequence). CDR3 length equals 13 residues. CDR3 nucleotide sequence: TGTGCCACATCCCACAGATGGAATGAAAAACTGTTTTTT. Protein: CATSHRWNEKLFF.

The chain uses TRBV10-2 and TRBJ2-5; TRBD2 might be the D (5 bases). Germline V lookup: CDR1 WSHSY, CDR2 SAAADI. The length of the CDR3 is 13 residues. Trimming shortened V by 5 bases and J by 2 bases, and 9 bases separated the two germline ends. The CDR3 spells CASSQDFQETQYF. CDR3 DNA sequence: TGCGCCAGCAGTCAGGACTTTCAAGAGACCCAGTACTTC.